Only a few counts were recorded for the clone carrying this TCR beta chain. The data were taken from a study of blood T cell repertoires in COVID-19. Clones were read by immunoSEQ multiplex PCR, and TCRdb kept only the in-frame ones, dropping some. The data hold 200,000 to 250,000 clones, with 80% to 90% observed a single time. Trimming left V 3 bases short and J 0 bases short, with 6 bases between. The CDR3 loop spans 13 amino acids. CDR1 SGHVS and CDR2 FQNEAQ come from the germline V gene. This receptor was obtained from a woman between 40 and 50 years old who had been exposed to COVID-19. V gene TRBV7-8 combines with J gene TRBJ2-7; D is undetermined. Sample: PBMCs or T cells enriched from blood (not recorded which). CDR3 in DNA: TGTGCCAGCAGCTTGCAGATCTCCTACGAGCAGTACTTC. The encoded protein is CASSLQISYEQYF.